These 5 T cell receptor beta chains originate from one sample sequenced in a study of blood T cell repertoires in COVID-19. Sequencing was performed with immunoSEQ multiplex PCR; in TCRdb, only in-frame clones are kept and a portion is missing. The sample includes 65,000 or so clones, about nine tenths of them seen just once. The specimen was peripheral blood. The receptors stem from a man aged 55 to 70 with acute or convalescent COVID-19.

This clone was seen only a few times. The chain is built from TRBV29-1 and TRBJ1-1; maybe TRBD1 (5 bases). This CDR3 has 11 residues. The germline gives CDR1 SQVTM, CDR2 ANQGSEA. The V end lost 6 bases, the J end lost 4 bases, and 9 bases lay between the germline ends. CDR3 bases: TGCAGCGTGTGGGGCGGCACTGAAGCTTTCTTT. As protein: CSVWGGTEAFF.

J is TRBJ1-6 and V is TRBV19; D possibly corresponds to TRBD1 (5 bases). The germline V and J ends were trimmed by 8 bases and 2 bases, with 10 bases remaining between them. CDR3 length equals 14 residues. From germline, CDR1 is LNHDA and CDR2 SQIVND (reference sequence). The CDR3, as DNA: TGTGCCAGTTCGGGGGTTCCCTATAATTCACCCCTCCACTTT. It yields the protein CASSGVPYNSPLHF.

This chain links TRBV12-5 with TRBJ1-2; D is unclear. V lost 0 bases and J lost 1, with 18 bases in between. This CDR3 comprises 18 residues. Per germline, CDR1 LGHNT and CDR2 FRNRAP. CDR3 nucleotides: TGTGCTAGTGGTTTGGTAAACGGTCCGGCGGTACTTAACTATGGCTACACCTTC. The encoded protein is CASGLVNGPAVLNYGYTF.

This chain uses TRBV7-9 with TRBJ1-1; no reliable D call. Germline V gene data show CDR1 as SEHNR and CDR2 as FQNEAQ (reference sequence). The CDR3 covers 15 residues. Trimming removed 7 bases at V and 1 base at J, with 16 bases between. The CDR3 DNA reads TGTGCCAGCACTCGCTCGGAGGGCACGAACACTGAAGCTTTCTTT. This encodes CASTRSEGTNTEAFF.

The V and J genes are TRBV9 and TRBJ2-1; D possibly corresponds to TRBD2 (7 bases). Per the germline V gene, CDR1 is SGDLS and CDR2 is YYNGEE. The V and J ends lost 4 bases and 9 bases respectively, with 14 bases between them. The CDR3 runs 13 residues. CDR3 in amino acids: CASSLRGAGEQFF. The CDR3 DNA sequence: TGTGCCAGCAGCCTCCGGGGGGCCGGTGAGCAGTTCTTC. The variable domain in full, completed from reference TRBV9 and TRBJ2-1, reads DSGVTQTPKHLITATGQRVTLRCSPRSGDLSVYWYQQSLDQGLQFLIQYYNGEERAKGNILERFSAQQFPDLHSELNLSSLELGDSALYFCASSLRGAGEQFFGPGTRLTVL.